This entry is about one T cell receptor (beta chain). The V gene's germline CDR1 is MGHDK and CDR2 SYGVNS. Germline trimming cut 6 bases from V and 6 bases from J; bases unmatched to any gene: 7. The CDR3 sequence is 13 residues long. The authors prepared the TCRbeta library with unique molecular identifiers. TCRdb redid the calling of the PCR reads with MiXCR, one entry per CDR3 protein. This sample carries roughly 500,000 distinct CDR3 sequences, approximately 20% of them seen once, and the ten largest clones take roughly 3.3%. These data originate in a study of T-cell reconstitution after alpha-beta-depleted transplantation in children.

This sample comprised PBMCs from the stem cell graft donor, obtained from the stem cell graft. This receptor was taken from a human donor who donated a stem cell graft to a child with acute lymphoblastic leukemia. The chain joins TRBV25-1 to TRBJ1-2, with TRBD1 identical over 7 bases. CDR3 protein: CASRGQIDHGYTF. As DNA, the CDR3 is TGTGCCAGCAGGGGACAGATCGACCATGGCTACACCTTC.